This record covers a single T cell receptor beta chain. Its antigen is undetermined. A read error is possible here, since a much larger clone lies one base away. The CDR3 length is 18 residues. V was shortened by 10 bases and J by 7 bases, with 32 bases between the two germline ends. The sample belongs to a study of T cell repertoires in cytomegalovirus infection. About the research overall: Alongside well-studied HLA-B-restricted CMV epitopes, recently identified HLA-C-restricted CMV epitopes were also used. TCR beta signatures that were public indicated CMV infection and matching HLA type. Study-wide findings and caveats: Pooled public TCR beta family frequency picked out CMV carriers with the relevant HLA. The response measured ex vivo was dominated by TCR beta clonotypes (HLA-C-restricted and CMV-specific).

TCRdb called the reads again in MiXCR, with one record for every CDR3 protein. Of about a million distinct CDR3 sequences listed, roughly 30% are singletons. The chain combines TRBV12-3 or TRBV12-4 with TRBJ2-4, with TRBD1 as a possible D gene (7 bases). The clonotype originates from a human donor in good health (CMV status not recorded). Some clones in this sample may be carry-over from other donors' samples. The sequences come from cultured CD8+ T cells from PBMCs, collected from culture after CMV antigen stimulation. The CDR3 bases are TGTGCCAACAGAAGCCCCGGGGCAGGGGGGTCTTTAGGCAACATTCAGTACTTC. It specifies CANRSPGAGGSLGNIQYF.